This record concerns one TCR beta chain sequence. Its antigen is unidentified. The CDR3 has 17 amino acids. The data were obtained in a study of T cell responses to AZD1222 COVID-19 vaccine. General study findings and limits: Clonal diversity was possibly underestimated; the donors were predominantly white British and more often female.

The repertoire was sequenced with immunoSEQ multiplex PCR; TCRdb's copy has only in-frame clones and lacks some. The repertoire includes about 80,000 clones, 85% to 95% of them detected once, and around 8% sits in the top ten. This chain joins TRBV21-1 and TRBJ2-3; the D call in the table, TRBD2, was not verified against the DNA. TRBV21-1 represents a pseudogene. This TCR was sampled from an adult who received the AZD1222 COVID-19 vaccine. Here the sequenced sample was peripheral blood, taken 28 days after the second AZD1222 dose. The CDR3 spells CASSKDAGGTPTDTQYF. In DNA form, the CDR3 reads TGTGCCAGCAGCAAAGATGCGGGAGGGACCCCAACAGATACGCAGTATTTT.